This T cell receptor beta chain was recovered during a study of blood T cells in healthy people across ages. The CDR3 is 11 residues long. The V end was cut by 2 bases, the J end by 6 bases, with 4 bases between. CDR1 MNHEY and CDR2 SVGAGI come from the germline V gene. Together with a sample-barcoded 5' primer, a J-beta primer mix was included in a second PCR lasting roughly 7 to 11 cycles. From the 5' RACE reads, TCRdb called clonotypes with MiXCR, one entry per CDR3 protein. The sample has roughly 800,000 distinct CDR3 sequences; roughly 64% are singletons. This clonotype appeared a few times. A read error may explain this, as a much larger clone is one base away.

The sequenced sample was blood. The source of this sequence is a man younger than 40 in good health. The V and J genes are TRBV6-5 and TRBJ2-5; D uncertain. CDR3 in DNA: TGTGCCAGCAGTTACGGGAAGACCCAGTACTTC. Amino acids: CASSYGKTQYF.